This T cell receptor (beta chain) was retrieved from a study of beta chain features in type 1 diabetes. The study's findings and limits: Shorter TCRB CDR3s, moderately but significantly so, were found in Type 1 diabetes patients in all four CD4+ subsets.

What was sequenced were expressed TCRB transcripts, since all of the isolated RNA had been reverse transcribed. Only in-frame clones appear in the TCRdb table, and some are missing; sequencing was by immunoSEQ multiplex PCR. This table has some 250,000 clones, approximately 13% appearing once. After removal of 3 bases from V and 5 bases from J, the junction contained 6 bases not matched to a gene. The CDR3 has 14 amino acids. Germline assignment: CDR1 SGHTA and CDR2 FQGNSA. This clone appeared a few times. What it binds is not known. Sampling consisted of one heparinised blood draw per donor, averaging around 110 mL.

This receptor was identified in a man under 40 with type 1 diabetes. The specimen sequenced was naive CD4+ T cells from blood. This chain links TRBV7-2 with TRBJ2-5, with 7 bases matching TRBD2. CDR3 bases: TGTGCCAGCAGCTTTCCTGCAGCGGGGGAGACCCAGTACTTC. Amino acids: CASSFPAAGETQYF.